This record looks at one T cell receptor (beta chain) sequence and its context. This clonotype has at least ten counts. The specificity of this receptor is unknown. The sample holds no much larger clone one base away, and base qualities are not on file. The intended sense of this specimen's time point label: five sample-tagged time points from pre-transplant (day -1) to day 368 post-transplant, pooled. Thawed PBMC were stimulated with a CMV IE-1 overlapping peptide library for approximately 11 hours, with no transport inhibitors added. Thawed cells were rested overnight and then stimulated in R10 medium with CD28/CD49d costimulation. The IE-1 peptide library was made up of 15-amino-acid peptides with 11-amino-acid overlaps. Each time point was barcoded with BD Single-Cell Multiplexing Kit Sample Tags, pooled, and stained with oligo-conjugated anti-CD45RA plus sorting antibodies. A BD FACSAria III was used to sort CMV-responsive CD8+CD137+ and CD4+CD154+ T cells at 4-way purity. Blood was drawn into EDTA vacutainers and was processed by Ficoll gradient within 1-24 hours.

Trimming takes 0 bases from V and 6 bases from J, and the germline ends sit 13 bases apart. The germline V gene specifies SGDLS as CDR1 and YYNGEE as CDR2. The CDR3 runs 15 amino acids, cysteine and phenylalanine included. The DNA shown is the 45-base CDR3, in frame from base 1. The sample comes from a study of immune aging and cytomegalovirus after organ transplant (dated by TCRdb to 2020 to 2023). General notes on the study: Three-drug immunosuppression with prednisone, tacrolimus, and mycophenolate was given to all transplant recipients. Overall study results and their limits: Following viremia, aged-phenotype cells rose post-transplant in clones of any size, with the rise occurring earlier in large clones (days 200-264) than in small clones. Because CD57 was not measured in the sequencing data, a conservative gene-based aging definition was used instead. Large clones contained a bigger proportion of TEMRA cells, and over time the seven largest clones (approximately 2,000 cells) picked up aged and TEMRA cells and lost TCM cells.

Library preparation was by single-cell sequencing. TCRdb records Illumina NovaSeq 6000 as the sequencer. For cell capture and library preparation, the team used the BD Rhapsody Targeted mRNA and AbSeq Reagent Kit in a microwell format. The libraries included TCR, sample tags, AbSeq, and targeted mRNA from the Human T-Cell Expression Panel, along with custom TOX and TOX2 primers. Sequencing of the libraries was performed on an Illumina NovaSeq. Per the authors' processing: The analysis covered roughly 9,600 cells in total, of which around 7,100 were CD8 T cells and 4494 were CD8 T cells with an identifiable TCR CDR3. On the Seven Bridges Genomics platform, raw data were run through the BD Rhapsody Targeted Analysis Pipeline with V(D)J processing. Quality control, Sample Tag demultiplexing with Lex-BDSMK, clone identification with VDJ Explorer, and Seurat clustering were all done in SeqGeq 1.6.0. Clones comprising <1% of CD8 T cells were considered non-expanded; clones comprising >2.5% of the sample were considered clonal expansions. In-frame beta chains were kept once TCRdb had trimmed the public reads at Q25 with fastp and called clones with MiXCR. Rows merge per CDR3 protein into single entries with the most common DNA and genes. The V and J calls were not made by the authors but by TCRdb's processing. The sample table records roughly 23,000 distinct CDR3 sequences; approximately 40% of these occur just once. The ten biggest clones cover about 25% of the sample.

Here the sequenced sample was CMV peptide-activated CD4+ and CD8+ T cells sorted from blood, taken at five time points, pooled. The cell subset or site label on this specimen signifies: sorted CD8+CD137+ and CD4+CD154+ T cells after about 12 h CMV IE-1 peptide stimulation. This clonotype was sampled from a female donor who had a heart transplant and CMV viremia. This chain joins TRBV9 to TRBJ2-1; the D gene cannot be resolved beyond TRBD1 or TRBD2, each matching 5 bases. The CDR3 region: CASSVAPAGGNEQFF. The nucleotide sequence is given as TGTGCCAGCAGCGTAGCTCCCGCTGGGGGCAATGAGCAGTTCTTC.